Each of the 14 T cell receptor beta chains below was sequenced from the same sample in a study of T-cell reconstitution after alpha-beta-depleted transplantation in children (dated by TCRdb to about 2016). Preparation of the library involved PCR. The sample was run on an Illumina HiSeq 2500. TCR libraries were prepared with molecular barcoding, using unique molecular identifiers to normalize TCRbeta repertoire quantification. TCRdb itself trimmed the public reads at Q25 with fastp, ran MiXCR and retained productive beta chains. Rows with a matching CDR3 protein are joined into one entry that keeps the most common DNA and genes. The sample data list nearly 550,000 distinct CDR3 sequences, and approximately 20% of these were observed just once. The top ten clonotypes cover 3.3% of the sample. The sequencing here drew on PBMCs from the stem cell graft donor, taken from the stem cell graft. The receptors come from a human donor who donated a stem cell graft to a child with acute lymphoblastic leukemia.

V gene TRBV4-1 combines with J gene TRBJ2-5, with TRBD2 matching 13 bases. CDR3 length: 15 residues. V shed 4 bases, J shed 3 bases, and the junction held 2 bases outside the gene matches. Per the germline V gene, CDR1 is MGHRA and CDR2 is YSYEKL. CDR3 sequence (DNA): TGCGCCAGCAGCCCCGGGACTAGCGGGGAAGAGACCCAGTACTTC. This gives the protein CASSPGTSGEETQYF.

The gene calls are TRBV5-1 and TRBJ2-5; 9 bases align to TRBD2. The CDR3 runs 14 residues. V was clipped by 8 bases and J by 1 base; unmatched bases: 6. CDR1 and CDR2 (germline): SGHRS, YFSETQ. CDR3 coding DNA: TGCGCCAGTCGAGCGGGAGGTTTCCAAGAGACCCAGTACTTC. Its translation: CASRAGGFQETQYF.

This clonotype was counted a few times. This chain joins TRBV24-1 and TRBJ1-5, with 9 nucleotides matching TRBD1. With V trimmed by 9 bases and J by 1 base, 9 bases remained unmatched. The CDR3 loop spans 16 amino acids. Germline V CDR1 and CDR2: KGHDR, SFDVKD. CDR3: CATQETGGKSNQPQHF. As DNA, the CDR3 is TGTGCCACCCAAGAGACAGGGGGGAAAAGCAATCAGCCCCAGCATTTT.

This chain connects TRBV3-1 to TRBJ2-3, with 14 positions matching TRBD2. The CDR3 length is 17 residues. V gave up 4 bases and J gave up 6 bases; unmatched junction bases: 9. From germline, CDR1 is LGHDT and CDR2 YNNKEL (reference sequence). The CDR3 reads CASSRPGLAGAGDTQYF. The CDR3 nucleotides read TGTGCCAGCAGCCGCCCGGGACTAGCGGGAGCGGGGGATACGCAGTATTTT.

The chain couples TRBV18 to TRBJ2-2; no definite D call. Germline assignment: CDR1 KGHSH and CDR2 LQKENI. CDR3 length equals 14 residues. The V and J ends lost 0 bases and 5 bases respectively, with 7 bases between them. This CDR3 is CASSPPQRTGELFF. CDR3 sequence (DNA): TGTGCCAGCTCACCACCCCAAAGGACCGGGGAGCTGTTTTTT. The full variable domain, completed using reference TRBV18 and TRBJ2-2, is NAGVMQNPRHLVRRRGQEARLRCSPMKGHSHVYWYRQLPEEGLKFMVYLQKENIIDESGMPKERFSAEFPKEGPSILRIQQVVRGDSAAYFCASSPPQRTGELFFGEGSRLTVL.

This chain uses TRBV21-1 with TRBJ2-3; the table gives TRBD2 as D, unverified against the DNA. TRBV21-1 is flagged as a pseudogene. CDR3 size: 19 residues. For the CDR3, the DNA is TGTGCCAGCAGCAAAGTCGAGCGGGAGGGCCCTCCCGGCACAGATACGCAGTATTTT. Translation gives CASSKVEREGPPGTDTQYF.

The chain carries TRBV12-3 or TRBV12-4 and TRBJ1-5; TRBD1 is a possible D gene (6 bases). This CDR3 is built from 16 residues. Trimming stripped 3 bases from V and 4 bases from J, with 16 bases between. CDR3 sequence reads: CASSLEARGGNQPQHF. CDR3 in DNA: TGTGCCAGCAGTTTGGAAGCCAGGGGTGGAAATCAGCCCCAGCATTTT.

The genes are TRBV5-1 and TRBJ2-1, with D unclear. The germline V gene has CDR1 SGHRS and CDR2 YFSETQ. Trimming cost V 4 bases and J 4 bases, with 18 bases left between them. The length of the CDR3 is 16 residues. CDR3 nucleotide sequence: TGCGCCAGCAGCCCGCCCCAGGACGCGCCGTACAATGAGCAGTTCTTC. As protein: CASSPPQDAPYNEQFF.

This clonotype appeared a single time. The V and J genes are TRBV29-1 and TRBJ1-5; 7 nucleotides align to TRBD1. Germline CDR1 SQVTM, CDR2 ANQGSEA. J was trimmed by 2 bases and V by 6 bases; bases with no gene match: 4. This CDR3 spans 13 amino acids. CDR3 sequence: CSVRGGGNQPQHF. The CDR3 DNA sequence: TGCAGCGTGCGAGGGGGCGGCAATCAGCCCCAGCATTTT.

This clonotype was seen a handful of times. The chain links TRBV27 to TRBJ2-7, with 9 nucleotides matching TRBD1. Germline CDR1 reads MNHEY; CDR2 reads SMNVEV (reference sequence). Trimming cost V 5 bases and J 5 bases; bases outside gene matches: 7. The CDR3 runs 14 residues. CDR3 region: CASSPRDRDHEQYF. CDR3 bases: TGTGCCAGCAGTCCCCGGGACAGGGACCACGAGCAGTACTTC.

V usage is TRBV7-9 and J usage is TRBJ1-3; D is unresolved. This CDR3 region has 17 residues. Germline V CDR1 and CDR2: SEHNR, FQNEAQ (reference sequence). Between the trimmed V and J ends, which lost 5 bases and 2 bases, there was a span of 19 bases. CDR3 coding DNA: TGTGCCAGCAGCCCCTTCGGCCCAACCTCGCCTGGAAACACCATATATTTT. This sequence encodes CASSPFGPTSPGNTIYF.

This sequence joins TRBV11-1 and TRBJ2-3; 11 positions match TRBD2. The CDR3 is made up of 18 amino acids. The V and J ends lost 6 bases and 1 base, in that order; junction bases with no gene match: 12. Germline V CDR1 and CDR2: SGHAT, FQDESV (reference sequence). CDR3 DNA sequence: TGTGCCAGCAGTTGGACACTAGCGGGAGATTTCGGCACAGATACGCAGTATTTT. It specifies CASSWTLAGDFGTDTQYF. Complete variable domain (other parts from reference TRBV11-1 and TRBJ2-3): EAEVAQSPRYKITEKSQAVAFWCDPISGHATLYWYRQILGQGPELLVQFQDESVVDDSQLPKDRFSAERLKGVDSTLKIQPAELGDSAMYLCASSWTLAGDFGTDTQYFGPGTRLTVL.

This clonotype was counted only a few times. The V and J genes are TRBV29-1 and TRBJ2-5, with D perhaps being TRBD1 or TRBD2 (5 bases each). Between the trimmed V and J ends, which lost 4 bases and 4 bases, there was a span of 13 bases. CDR3 length equals 13 residues. Germline loops: CDR1 SQVTM, CDR2 ANQGSEA. The CDR3 region has the DNA TGCAGCGTTGTAGGGACCGCGGGAGAGACCCAGTACTTC. Translated: CSVVGTAGETQYF.

The genes are TRBV19 and TRBJ2-2; tentative D call: TRBD1 (5 bases). Trimming pared 0 bases from V and 8 bases from J, leaving 13 bases between. The CDR3 length is 15 residues. Germline V gene sequence: CDR1 LNHDA, CDR2 SQIVND (reference sequence). The CDR3 protein is CASSIDHVGPGELFF. CDR3 in DNA: TGTGCCAGTAGTATAGATCACGTGGGGCCTGGGGAGCTGTTTTTT.